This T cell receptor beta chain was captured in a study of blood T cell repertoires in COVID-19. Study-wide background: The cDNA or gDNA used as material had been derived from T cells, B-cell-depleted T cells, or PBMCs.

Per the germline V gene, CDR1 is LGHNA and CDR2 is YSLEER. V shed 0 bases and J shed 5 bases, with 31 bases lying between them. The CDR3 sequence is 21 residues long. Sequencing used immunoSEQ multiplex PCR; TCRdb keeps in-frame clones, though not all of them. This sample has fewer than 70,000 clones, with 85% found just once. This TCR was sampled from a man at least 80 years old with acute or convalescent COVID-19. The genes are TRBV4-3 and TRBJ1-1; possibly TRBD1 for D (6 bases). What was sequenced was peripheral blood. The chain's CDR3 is CASSQDRERAGVVIGQTEAFF. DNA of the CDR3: TGCGCCAGCAGCCAAGATAGAGAGAGGGCAGGGGTGGTCATCGGTCAAACTGAAGCTTTCTTT.